A single sample gave rise to the 9 T cell receptor beta chains below, sequenced in a study of shared clonotypes between healthy human individuals (dated by TCRdb to about 2020). Libraries were constructed by the immunoSEQ multiplex PCR assay. TCRdb took this table from immuneACCESS and kept in-frame rearrangements with V and J called. Such tables lack part of the clones; where checked against another copy, unresolved V genes explain under half of the gap, and the rest is unexplained. In all, the sample holds a few hundred thousand clones, and 90% to 98% of those were seen once. 0.25% to 0.35% of the sample comes from the top ten. The sequenced sample consisted of memory CD8+ T cells sorted from blood. Per the publication, the cell subset or site label means: CD45RO+ cells pooled with CCR7-negative TemRA cells. These receptor sequences come from a young man in good health.

The J gene is TRBJ2-2, the V gene TRBV2; possibly TRBD1 or TRBD2 for D (5 bases each). CDR3 length: 12 residues. Trimming shortened V by 7 bases and J by 6 bases, and 9 bases separated the two germline ends. CDR1 and CDR2 from the germline V gene are SNHLY and FYNNEI. Here the CDR3 DNA reads TGTGCCAGCAAACGAGGGGCCGGGGAGCTGTTTTTT. This codes for CASKRGAGELFF.

V is TRBV11-2 and J is TRBJ2-7; TRBD2 agrees at 10 bases. V lost 5 bases to trimming and J lost 6 bases; unmatched junction nucleotides: 19. Germline assignment: CDR1 SGHAT and CDR2 FQNNGV. The CDR3 loop spans 18 amino acids. The CDR3, as DNA: TGTGCCAGCAGCCTCCGGGACAGTTACATAGCGGGAGGCGGCGAGCAGTACTTC. Translated: CASSLRDSYIAGGGEQYF.

The CDR3 bases are TGTGCCAGTAGCCTAGTGGGGGGCTATGGCTACACCTTC. Protein sequence: CASSLVGGYGYTF. The rearrangement joins TRBV19 to TRBJ1-2, with D possibly being TRBD1 (5 bases). With 6 bases removed from V and 4 bases from J, the gap between germline ends came to 12 bases. Germline V gene lookup returns CDR1 LNHDA and CDR2 SQIVND (reference sequence). The CDR3 spans 13 residues.

This sequence joins TRBV10-3 and TRBJ2-3, with 8 nucleotides matching TRBD2. The junction had 16 bases not matched to a gene; V was cut back by 8 bases and J by 0 bases. CDR1 is ENHRY and CDR2 is SYGVKD in the germline V gene. The CDR3 is 18 amino acids. CDR3 sequence: CAIPTVARGAASTDTQYF. The CDR3 coding sequence is TGTGCCATCCCAACGGTGGCGCGGGGGGCCGCTAGCACAGATACGCAGTATTTT.

The chain uses TRBV2 and TRBJ2-5; D perhaps matches TRBD2 (5 bases). Germline V gene lookup returns CDR1 SNHLY and CDR2 FYNNEI. With 6 bases removed from V and 0 bases from J, the gap between germline ends came to 11 bases. The CDR3 loop spans 14 amino acids. The CDR3 is CASSASLYQETQYF. CDR3 bases: TGTGCCAGCAGCGCTAGCCTGTACCAAGAGACCCAGTACTTC.

This sequence joins TRBV30 and TRBJ2-1; 7 bases line up with TRBD1. Germline-derived CDR1 and CDR2 are GTSNPN and SVGIG (reference sequence). CDR3 length equals 13 residues. The V segment lost 2 bases and the J segment 8 bases; nucleotides outside the gene matches: 6. Here the CDR3 reads CAWSLNRGYEQFF. The CDR3 DNA reads as TGTGCCTGGAGTTTAAACAGGGGATATGAGCAGTTCTTC.

The rearrangement links TRBV7-9 to TRBJ2-1; 8 nucleotides match TRBD1. The CDR3 extends over 16 amino acids. Germline trimming cut 7 bases from V and 5 bases from J; bases unmatched to any gene: 13. The germline gives CDR1 SEHNR, CDR2 FQNEAQ (reference sequence). The CDR3 reads CASMPVRGLGDNEQFF. The CDR3 region has the DNA TGTGCCAGCATGCCCGTCAGGGGGCTAGGTGACAATGAGCAGTTCTTC.

The genes are TRBV29-1 and TRBJ1-1, with TRBD1 identical over 9 bases. Germline-derived CDR1 and CDR2 are SQVTM and ANQGSEA. Germline trimming cut 2 bases from V and 5 bases from J; bases unmatched to any gene: 9. This CDR3 spans 15 amino acids. CDR3 sequence: CSVENPGQGGTEAFF. DNA for the CDR3: TGCAGCGTTGAAAATCCGGGACAGGGAGGGACTGAAGCTTTCTTT.

The CDR3 DNA is TGCAGTGCTCCGACAGGCTACGAGCAGTACTTC. It is translated as CSAPTGYEQYF. The J gene is TRBJ2-7, the V gene TRBV20-1; possible D gene TRBD1, 6 bases. CDR3 length: 11 amino acids. Germline V gene lookup returns CDR1 DFQATT and CDR2 SNEGSKA (reference sequence). V lost 5 bases and J lost 3, with 8 bases in between.